Following are 15 T cell receptor beta chains from one sample sequenced in a study of T cell clonality in common variable immunodeficiency. Profiling relied on immunoSEQ multiplex PCR, and the TCRdb table lists in-frame clones only, not all of them. This sample carries 40,000 to 45,000 clones, none of them present only once. The sample comprised peripheral blood mononuclear cells. Receptors originate from a person aged 18 to 70 in good health.

This clone was detected only a few times. The read ends 3 residues early relative to the CDR3; the germline J gene fills the gap. V usage is TRBV2 and J usage is TRBJ2-7; D gene unclear. The CDR3 runs 14 residues. The germline V and J ends were trimmed by 1 base and 2 bases, with 9 bases remaining between them. Germline V gene data show CDR1 as SNHLY and CDR2 as FYNNEI. CDR3 residues: CASSEGRLAYEQYF. CDR3 bases read: TGTGCCAGCAGTGAAGGCAGGTTAGCCTACGAG. Using reference TRBV2 and TRBJ2-7 for the parts outside the CDR3, the full variable domain is EPEVTQTPSHQVTQMGQEVILRCVPISNHLYFYWYRQILGQKVEFLVSFYNNEISEKSEIFDDQFSVERPDGSNFTLKIRSTKLEDSAMYFCASSEGRLAYEQYFGPGTRLTVT.

This clone was found many times. CDR3 loop: CAISERVLYGYTF. The covered CDR3 bases are TGTGCCATCAGTGAACGGGTTCTCTATGGC. The chain links TRBV10-3 to TRBJ1-2; no reliable D call. Read coverage stops 3 residues before the CDR3 terminus; the germline J gene supplies the remainder. Germline V CDR1 and CDR2: ENHRY, SYGVKD. The CDR3 length is 13 residues. Trimming shortened V by 3 bases and J by 4 bases, and 9 bases separated the two germline ends.

In this sample, this clone turned up many times. Read sequence stops 3 residues before the CDR3 end, and the germline J gene provides the missing end. This chain connects TRBV28 to TRBJ1-1; maybe TRBD1 (6 bases). Trimming took 3 bases from V and 7 from J, leaving 18 bases between them. Germline V CDR1 and CDR2: MDHEN, SYDVKM. The CDR3 loop spans 15 amino acids. Here the CDR3 reads CASSFPPTGEDEAFF. The sequenced part of the CDR3 DNA is TGTGCCAGCAGTTTCCCACCGACAGGCGAGGATGAA. The full variable domain, completed using reference TRBV28 and TRBJ1-1, is DVKVTQSSRYLVKRTGEKVFLECVQDMDHENMFWYRQDPGLGLRLIYFSYDVKMKEKGDIPEGYSVSREKKERFSLILESASTNQTSMYLCASSFPPTGEDEAFFGQGTRLTVV.

This clone was recorded many times. The read terminates 3 residues before the CDR3 end, so the remaining end is supplied by the germline J gene. The chain joins TRBV28 to TRBJ2-7; 11 bases match TRBD2. Germline values: CDR1 MDHEN, CDR2 SYDVKM. V trimming: 6 bases; J trimming: 2 bases; junction bases outside the gene matches: 12. The CDR3 has 17 residues. This chain's CDR3 is CASSKGLAGGFPYEQYF. The CDR3 bases that were read are TGTGCCAGCAGCAAGGGGCTAGCGGGAGGTTTCCCCTACGAG.

This clone has ten or more counts. The sequence runs out 3 residues before the end of the CDR3; the remainder is reconstructed from the germline J gene. The V and J genes are TRBV5-1 and TRBJ2-1, with TRBD1 identical over 10 bases. The junction had 9 bases not matched to a gene; V was cut back by 3 bases and J by 9 bases. The CDR3 length is 15 residues. Germline assignment: CDR1 SGHRS and CDR2 YFSETQ. The CDR3 bases that were read are TGCGCCAGCAGCTACAGGGACAGGGGCCGCAGTGAG. It encodes CASSYRDRGRSE. The whole CDR3 sequence is CASSYRDRGRSEQFF. The full variable domain, completed using reference TRBV5-1 and TRBJ2-1, is KAGVTQTPRYLIKTRGQQVTLSCSPISGHRSVSWYQQTPGQGLQFLFEYFSETQRNKGNFPGRFSGRQFSNSRSEMNVSTLELGDSALYLCASSYRDRGRSEQFFGPGTRLTVL.

This clone was counted at least ten times. The sequenced fragment ends 3 residues before the CDR3 boundary, so the rest is inferred from the germline J gene. This chain connects TRBV7-9 to TRBJ2-1; TRBD2 is a possible D gene (5 bases). Trimming took 3 bases from V and 3 from J, leaving 6 bases between them. The V gene's germline CDR1 is SEHNR and CDR2 FQNEAQ (reference sequence). The CDR3 has 13 residues. The CDR3 here is CASSFTSYNEQFF. Incomplete CDR3 DNA: TGTGCCAGCAGCTTCACTAGCTACAATGAG.

This clone appeared many times. Read coverage stops 3 residues before the CDR3 terminus; the germline J gene supplies the remainder. The genes are TRBV20-1 and TRBJ2-5, with 10 bases identical to TRBD2. CDR3 length: 15 amino acids. J was trimmed by 2 bases and V by 3 bases; bases with no gene match: 6. The germline V gene has CDR1 DFQATT and CDR2 SNEGSKA (reference sequence). The CDR3 bases that were read are TGCAGTGCTAGTTCGACTAGCGGGCAACAAGAGACC. This translates into CSASSTSGQQET. In full, the CDR3 is CSASSTSGQQETQYF.

This clone has ten or more counts. Read data end 3 residues before the CDR3 end; the end is taken from the germline J gene. V and J are TRBV7-3 and TRBJ1-2, with D tentatively TRBD1 (6 bases). The CDR3 consists of 13 residues. The germline V gene has CDR1 SGHTA and CDR2 FQGTGA. CDR3: CASSLTGGGGYTF. The DNA read from the CDR3 is TGTGCCAGCAGCTTAACGGGCGGGGGCGGC. Full variable domain (remainder filled in from reference TRBV7-3 and TRBJ1-2): GAGVSQTPSNKVTEKGKYVELRCDPISGHTALYWYRQSLGQGPEFLIYFQGTGAADDSGLPNDRFFAVRPEGSVSTLKIQRTERGDSAVYLCASSLTGGGGYTFGSGTRLTVV.

This clone was counted ten times or more. CDR3 DNA, as far as it was read: TGCAGTGCTAGAGGGCTAGAGGGGGCTTACTACGAG. This codes for CSARGLEGAYYE. The complete CDR3 reads CSARGLEGAYYEQYF. The rearrangement joins TRBV20-1 to TRBJ2-7; 7 bases are shared with TRBD1. The CDR3 is cut off 3 residues early in the read; its end comes from the germline J gene. The germline V gene has CDR1 DFQATT and CDR2 SNEGSKA (reference sequence). Trimming took 1 base from V and 3 from J; bases not matched to a gene: 9. CDR3 length: 15 amino acids.

In its sample, this clone was seen many times. Read coverage stops 3 residues before the CDR3 terminus; the germline J gene supplies the remainder. The genes are TRBV19 and TRBJ2-7; 9 nucleotides line up with TRBD2. J gave up 0 bases and V 6 bases, and 6 bases lay outside the gene matches. This CDR3 spans 15 amino acids. The V gene's germline CDR1 is LNHDA and CDR2 SQIVND (reference sequence). CDR3 DNA (partial): TGTGCCAGTAGCATTATTAGCGGGAGCTCCTACGAG. It yields the protein CASSIISGSSYE. The whole CDR3 sequence is CASSIISGSSYEQYF.

This clone has at least ten counts. The CDR3 end falls 3 residues outside the read, so it is completed with the germline J gene. The V and J genes are TRBV19 and TRBJ2-1, with 7 bases aligning to TRBD2. J gave up 5 bases and V 5 bases, and 9 bases lay outside the gene matches. Germline V gives CDR1 LNHDA, CDR2 SQIVND (reference sequence). The CDR3 has 15 amino acids. The CDR3 DNA, read in part, is TGTGCCAGTAGTGGGGGGGGAAGCGCCCACAATGAG. It encodes CASSGGGSAHNE. The full CDR3 sequence reads CASSGGGSAHNEQFF.

This clone appeared a few times. The read finishes 3 residues shy of the CDR3 end, and the germline J gene is used to complete it. The gene calls are TRBV20-1 and TRBJ2-5; TRBD1 aligns across 7 bases. The CDR3 consists of 15 residues. Germline lookup yields CDR1 DFQATT and CDR2 SNEGSKA (reference sequence). V dropped 5 bases and J dropped 4; count of bases not matched to a gene: 13. CDR3 residues: CSALPPTGMAETQYF. Partial CDR3 DNA: TGCAGTGCTCTTCCTCCGACAGGGATGGCAGAGACC.

At least ten counts were recorded for this clone. Read sequence stops 3 residues before the CDR3 end, and the germline J gene provides the missing end. The chain couples TRBV5-1 to TRBJ1-1, with a weak D call TRBD1 (5 bases). The CDR3 loop spans 14 amino acids. Germline CDR1 reads SGHRS; CDR2 reads YFSETQ. Deletions cut 9 bases from V and 6 bases from J, with 21 bases between. The CDR3 sequence: CATSVTGGAAEAFF. CDR3 DNA (partial): TGCGCCACATCGGTGACGGGCGGGGCCGCTGAA.

This clone was seen repeatedly, ten times or more. The read terminates 3 residues before the CDR3 end, so the remaining end is supplied by the germline J gene. The genes are TRBV7-2 and TRBJ2-7; 10 bases align to TRBD1. Germline V gene sequence: CDR1 SGHTA, CDR2 FQGNSA. This CDR3 contains 12 residues. V trimming: 8 bases; J trimming: 6 bases; junction bases outside the gene matches: 4. Here the CDR3 reads CASSGTGVEQYF. The CDR3 DNA, read in part, is TGTGCCAGCTCCGGGACAGGGGTCGAG.

The sample holds many counts of this clone. The read ends 3 residues shy of where the CDR3 ends; the end is completed using the germline J gene. The chain is built from TRBV2 and TRBJ2-2; possible D gene TRBD2, 7 bases. The ends were cut back, 5 bases at V and 4 bases at J, with 14 bases in the middle. This CDR3 contains 15 residues. Germline V gene sequence: CDR1 SNHLY, CDR2 FYNNEI. The CDR3 bases that were read are TGTGCCAGCAGTACCTACGGGGGGCCCACCGGGGAG. This translates into CASSTYGGPTGE. The complete CDR3 reads CASSTYGGPTGELFF. Complete variable domain (other parts from reference TRBV2 and TRBJ2-2): EPEVTQTPSHQVTQMGQEVILRCVPISNHLYFYWYRQILGQKVEFLVSFYNNEISEKSEIFDDQFSVERPDGSNFTLKIRSTKLEDSAMYFCASSTYGGPTGELFFGEGSRLTVL.